This T cell receptor (beta chain) stems from a study of blood T cell repertoires in COVID-19. On the study more broadly: COVID-19 samples from acute and convalescent phases originated in the United States, Italy and Spain. In each case, the material was cDNA or gDNA derived from T cells, B-cell-depleted T cells, or PBMCs.

In the source study's methods: The assay estimated nucleated cells by amplifying reference gene primers. Sequenced by immunoSEQ multiplex PCR; TCRdb stores in-frame clones only, minus some. V and J calls and clone size are as listed in that table; D and trimming were resolved from the DNA. This sample carries about 110,000 clones, 87% of them seen once, and the ten largest clones take 4% to 5%. The sequence was collected from a human donor in a cohort sampled during active COVID-19. The sample consisted of peripheral blood.

CDR3 loop: CASSRRDRVRDTDTQYF. CDR3 coding DNA: TGTGCCAGCAGCCGTCGGGACAGGGTGAGGGACACAGATACGCAGTATTTT. The genes are TRBV7-9 and TRBJ2-3; the match to TRBD1 covers 9 bases. CDR3 length equals 17 residues. Germline V lookup: CDR1 SEHNR, CDR2 FQNEAQ (reference sequence). The V segment lost 5 bases and the J segment 2 bases; nucleotides outside the gene matches: 11.